Reported below is one TCR beta chain. The V end was cut by 4 bases, the J end by 8 bases, with 14 bases between. The V gene's germline CDR1 is GTSNPN and CDR2 SVGIG (reference sequence). The CDR3 covers 12 residues. These data come from a study of OX40 agonist ivuxolimab in advanced cancers. Overall study context: The study enrolled dose-escalation patients with hepatocellular carcinoma, melanoma, renal cell or head and neck cancer.

Sequencing used immunoSEQ multiplex PCR; TCRdb keeps in-frame clones, though not all of them. The profile covers some 70,000 clones, with 86% appearing a single time and around 1.9% taken by the ten largest. Sequencing was performed on CD4+ or CD8+ T cells sorted from blood, taken in a trial of the OX40 agonist ivuxolimab. This sequence originates from an adult with an advanced solid tumor such as melanoma, head and neck, liver or kidney cancer. The chain has TRBV30 and TRBJ1-1; TRBD1 might be the D (6 bases). CDR3 in amino acids: CAWNVQGWEAFF. CDR3 sequence (DNA): TGTGCCTGGAACGTGCAGGGGTGGGAAGCTTTCTTT.